This TCR beta chain was captured in a study of beta chain features in type 1 diabetes. Study-wide context: On cell yields, gender and age, patients and healthy donors were similar.

Findings of the study overall: With patients and controls alike, PCR might favor shorter templates to an equal degree. Among patients, naive, central memory and Treg TCRB repertoires appeared more similar than among healthy donors. All four CD4+ subsets from Type 1 diabetes patients carried moderately but significantly shorter TCRB CDR3s. Whether TCRB rearrangement is influenced by HLA type was left unresolved in this analysis.

CDR1 is MDHEN, CDR2 SYDVKM, per germline. The J segment lost 8 bases and the V segment lost 5 bases, leaving 4 bases of the junction unmatched. The CDR3 sequence is 14 residues long. In this sample, this clone turned up a few times. Its antigen is currently unknown. Every bit of the isolated RNA underwent reverse transcription, so sequencing read expressed TCRB transcripts. Clones were read by immunoSEQ multiplex PCR, and TCRdb kept only the in-frame ones, dropping some. The sample contains under 200,000 clones, about 8.1% of which appear only once. The chain links TRBV28 to TRBJ1-4, with TRBD1 matching 11 bases. The receptor comes from a young woman with type 1 diabetes. The sequenced sample consisted of central memory CD4+ T cells from blood. The CDR3 sequence is CASSRGQGDEKLFF. CDR3 DNA: TGTGCCAGCAGTAGGGGACAGGGGGACGAAAAACTGTTTTTT.